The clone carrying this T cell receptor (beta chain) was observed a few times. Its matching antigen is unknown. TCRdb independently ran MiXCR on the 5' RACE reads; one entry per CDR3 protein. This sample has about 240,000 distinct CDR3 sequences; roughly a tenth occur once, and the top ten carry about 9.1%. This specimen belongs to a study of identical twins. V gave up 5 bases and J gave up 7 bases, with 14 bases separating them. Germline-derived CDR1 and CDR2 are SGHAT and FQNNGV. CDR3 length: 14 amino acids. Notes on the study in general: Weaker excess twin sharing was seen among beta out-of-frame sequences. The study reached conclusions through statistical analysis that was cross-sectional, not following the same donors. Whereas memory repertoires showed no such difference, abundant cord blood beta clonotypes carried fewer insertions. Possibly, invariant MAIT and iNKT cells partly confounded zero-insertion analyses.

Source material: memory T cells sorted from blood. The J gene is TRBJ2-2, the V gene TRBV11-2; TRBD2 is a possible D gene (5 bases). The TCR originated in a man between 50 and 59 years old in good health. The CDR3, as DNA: TGTGCCAGCAGCCGGGGTGGAGCTGTCGGGGAGCTGTTTTTT. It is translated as CASSRGGAVGELFF.